This T cell receptor beta chain came from a study of blood T cell repertoires in COVID-19. Study-wide context: The samples span acute and convalescent COVID-19 from the United States, Italy and Spain.

Germline CDR1 is SGHRS and CDR2 is YFSETQ. Trimming stripped 3 bases from V and 0 bases from J, with 13 bases between. The CDR3 runs to 15 residues. TCRdb keeps only in-frame clones here, not all; method: immunoSEQ multiplex PCR. Found here are over 120,000 clones, around 73% of them singletons; the top ten hold less than 7.5%. The chain is built from TRBV5-1 and TRBJ2-7; D perhaps matches TRBD1 (5 bases). Material for sequencing was PBMCs or T cells enriched from blood (not recorded which). The receptor was derived from a woman in her forties or fifties who had recovered from COVID-19. CDR3 in amino acids: CASSSSSDSSYEQYF. The CDR3 DNA follows: TGCGCCAGCAGCTCGTCTAGTGACAGCTCCTACGAGCAGTACTTC.